This T cell receptor beta chain was profiled in a study of spatial heterogeneity in lung cancer. Study information: Where available, sequencing covered follow-up PBMC samples, taken at a median of about 2 years after resection.

TCRdb re-analysed the 5' RACE reads in MiXCR, keeping a single row per CDR3 protein. The sample holds over 45,000 distinct CDR3 sequences, 12% seen once. In its sample, this clonotype was seen a few times. There are 15 residues in the CDR3. Germline CDR1 and CDR2: SGHVS and FQNEAQ. V dropped 5 bases and J dropped 5 bases, with 16 bases sitting between them. Time point denoted: blood at routine non-recurrence follow-up after resection. The chain recombines TRBV7-8 with TRBJ1-5; D unclear. The sequence was collected from a male donor with early-stage non-small cell lung cancer. Sequenced here: PBMCs, sampled at follow-up. CDR3 bases: TGTGCCAGCAGCGCTAGACGTGCCCCCCATCAGCCCCAGCATTTT. Its translation is CASSARRAPHQPQHF.